This passage covers 25 T cell receptor beta chains from one sample sequenced in a study of stem cell transplantation in POMP-related autoinflammatory disease. Profiling relied on immunoSEQ multiplex PCR, and the TCRdb table lists in-frame clones only, not all of them. The sample carries 68,000 or so clones, roughly 90% recorded once. The sequencing here drew on CD4+ T cells from PBMCs, taken after stem cell transplantation. The origin of the receptors is a human patient with POMP-related autoinflammation and immune dysregulation (PRAID). A share of the T cells may be of graft donor origin.

The chain recombines TRBV5-1 with TRBJ2-7; maybe TRBD2 (6 bases). Per the germline V gene, CDR1 is SGHRS and CDR2 is YFSETQ. V gave up 0 bases and J gave up 2 bases, with 15 bases separating them. The CDR3 is 16 residues long. The CDR3 DNA is TGCGCCAGCAGCTTGGCGCCGGGACTGAAGCCCTACGAGCAGTACTTC. Its protein product is CASSLAPGLKPYEQYF.

The chain combines TRBV2 with TRBJ1-3; possible D gene TRBD1, 5 bases. From germline, CDR1 is SNHLY and CDR2 FYNNEI. This CDR3 comprises 16 residues. V was clipped by 7 bases and J by 4 bases, with 20 bases between them. This chain's CDR3 is CASNDYAGTGGNTIYF. The CDR3 nucleotides read TGTGCCAGCAACGATTACGCCGGGACCGGGGGAAACACCATATATTTT.

This clone was recorded only once. The chain recombines TRBV5-5 with TRBJ2-1, with D possibly matching TRBD2 (5 bases). Trimming shortened V by 0 bases and J by 9 bases, and 13 bases separated the two germline ends. The CDR3 has 14 residues. Germline loops: CDR1 SGHKS, CDR2 YYEKEE (reference sequence). This CDR3 is CASSLGSGSAEQFF. CDR3 nucleotide sequence: TGTGCCAGCAGCTTGGGGTCGGGGTCGGCTGAGCAGTTCTTC.

The J gene is TRBJ1-2, the V gene TRBV5-1; 8 nucleotides match TRBD1. The junction had 7 bases not matched to a gene; V was cut back by 3 bases and J by 3 bases. CDR1 SGHRS and CDR2 YFSETQ come from the germline V gene. The CDR3 consists of 15 residues. CDR3 in amino acids: CASSSNRQGYYGYTF. CDR3 nucleotide sequence: TGCGCCAGCAGCTCGAACCGACAGGGGTACTATGGCTACACCTTC.

V gene TRBV18 combines with J gene TRBJ2-3, with 12 nucleotides matching TRBD1. CDR1 and CDR2 (germline): KGHSH, LQKENI. The CDR3 extends over 17 amino acids. The V and J ends lost 2 bases and 2 bases, in that order; junction bases with no gene match: 5. The CDR3 loop is CASSPRGTGGSTDTQYF. The CDR3 nucleotides read TGTGCCAGCTCACCAAGGGGGACAGGGGGCTCCACAGATACGCAGTATTTT.

Points on this clone: Other DNA variants within this sample encode the same CDR3. The V call is TRBV20-1, the J call TRBJ1-4; D not certain. CDR3 size: 11 residues. V lost 2 bases and J 2 bases, leaving 0 bases between the germline ends. The germline V gene encodes CDR1 DFQATT and CDR2 SNEGSKA (reference sequence). In DNA, the CDR3 is TGCAGTGCTAGAACTAATGAAAAACTGTTTTTT. It encodes CSARTNEKLFF.

The CDR3 nucleotides are TGTGCCAGTAGGAAAGGAAGAAATGAAAAACTGTTTTTT. Its protein product is CASRKGRNEKLFF. J is TRBJ1-4 and V is TRBV19; D remains unclear. V lost 6 bases and J 5 bases, leaving 10 bases between the germline ends. The CDR3 has 13 amino acids. Germline V gene sequence: CDR1 LNHDA, CDR2 SQIVND (reference sequence).

The gene calls are TRBV11-2 and TRBJ1-5; possible D gene TRBD1, 5 bases. This CDR3 contains 15 residues. Trimming cost V 4 bases and J 2 bases, with 12 bases left between them. From germline, CDR1 is SGHAT and CDR2 FQNNGV. The CDR3 region has the DNA TGTGCCAGCAGCTCCACGGGGGGAGGCAATCAGCCCCAGCATTTT. Its protein is CASSSTGGGNQPQHF.

The chain combines TRBV3-1 (or the pseudogene TRBV3-2) with TRBJ2-1; D is unclear. Germline V gives CDR1 LGHDT, CDR2 YNNKEL (reference sequence). The CDR3 runs to 13 residues. The V end lost 3 bases, the J end lost 3 bases, and 6 bases lay between the germline ends. CDR3 bases: TGTGCCAGCAGCCAGAGAGGCTACAATGAGCAGTTCTTC. Translated: CASSQRGYNEQFF.

This clone was picked up one time. The V call is TRBV6-2 or TRBV6-3, the J call TRBJ1-1; D is possibly TRBD1 (5 bases). The V gene's germline CDR1 is MNHEY and CDR2 SVGEGT. The CDR3 loop spans 16 amino acids. Between the trimmed V and J ends, which lost 6 bases and 1 base, there was a span of 18 bases. The chain's CDR3 is CASSSFVGVENTEAFF. The CDR3 DNA reads TGTGCCAGCAGCTCTTTCGTGGGGGTCGAGAACACTGAAGCTTTCTTT.

This sequence joins TRBV7-6 and TRBJ2-3; TRBD2 matches at 9 bases. CDR1 SGHVS and CDR2 FNYEAQ come from the germline V gene. This CDR3 spans 17 amino acids. With V trimmed by 0 bases and J by 0 bases, 4 bases remained unmatched. The DNA of the CDR3 is TGTGCCAGCAGCTTAGCCCTAGCGGGGTATAGCACAGATACGCAGTATTTT. It specifies CASSLALAGYSTDTQYF.

The chain is built from TRBV2 and TRBJ1-5; D ambiguous. The CDR3 extends over 16 amino acids. V was shortened by 4 bases and J by 1 base, with 14 bases between the two germline ends. Germline CDR1 is SNHLY and CDR2 is FYNNEI. For the CDR3, the DNA is TGTGCCAGCAGTGTTAATATGGGGAAAAGCAATCAGCCCCAGCATTTT. This gives the protein CASSVNMGKSNQPQHF.

This clone appeared once. The V gene is TRBV24-1, the J gene TRBJ2-4; D remains ambiguous. CDR1 is KGHDR and CDR2 is SFDVKD in the germline V gene. The CDR3 has 15 amino acids. V gave up 3 bases and J gave up 3 bases, with 11 bases separating them. CDR3 in amino acids: CATSDNGVGKNIQYF. CDR3 DNA: TGTGCCACCAGTGATAATGGAGTAGGCAAAAACATTCAGTACTTC.

The DNA of the CDR3 is TGTGCCAGCAGTGAGAGTCTAGGGGGCTCCTATGGCTACACCTTC. Translation gives CASSESLGGSYGYTF. The chain links TRBV6-1 to TRBJ1-2; 7 bases fit TRBD1. Trimming cost V 3 bases and J 4 bases; bases outside gene matches: 8. Looked up from germline, CDR1 is MNHNS and CDR2 is SASEGT. This CDR3 is 15 amino acids long.

The rearrangement links TRBV19 to TRBJ2-1; 7 bases match TRBD1. Germline CDR1 reads LNHDA; CDR2 reads SQIVND (reference sequence). CDR3 size: 16 residues. V lost 6 bases and J lost 5; bases outside the gene matches: 13. CDR3 nucleotide sequence: TGTGCCAGTAGAAATATCCCGGGACAGAAGAACAATGAGCAGTTCTTC. This gives the protein CASRNIPGQKNNEQFF.

The rearrangement links TRBV2 to TRBJ1-1; D uncertain. V lost 1 base to trimming and J lost 8 bases, with 8 bases between them. CDR1 and CDR2 from the germline V gene are SNHLY and FYNNEI. The CDR3 extends over 12 amino acids. In DNA, the CDR3 is TGTGCCAGCAGTGAAGGAGGACGGGAAGCTTTCTTT. Translated, it gives CASSEGGREAFF.

V usage is TRBV10-3 and J usage is TRBJ2-7; 8 bases are shared with TRBD2. With V trimmed by 0 bases and J by 0 bases, 7 bases remained unmatched. CDR3 length equals 17 residues. Germline V gene lookup returns CDR1 ENHRY and CDR2 SYGVKD. The CDR3 spells CAISESSGGLVSYEQYF. Written as DNA, the CDR3 is TGTGCCATCAGTGAGTCCTCGGGGGGACTAGTCTCCTACGAGCAGTACTTC.

The DNA for the CDR3 is TGCAGCGTTGACAGGGAAGATACGCAGTATTTT. Its protein product is CSVDREDTQYF. The J gene is TRBJ2-3, the V gene TRBV29-1; possibly TRBD1 for D (5 bases). Germline assignment: CDR1 SQVTM and CDR2 ANQGSEA. The CDR3 runs 11 residues. V was clipped by 3 bases and J by 5 bases, with 6 bases between them.

The chain carries TRBV10-3 and TRBJ2-3, with D tentatively TRBD2 (7 bases). Trimming left V 6 bases short and J 6 bases short, with 13 bases between. Per germline, CDR1 ENHRY and CDR2 SYGVKD. The CDR3 sequence is 13 residues long. The CDR3 sequence: CAISAGAGDTQYF. Here the CDR3 DNA reads TGTGCCATCAGCGCGGGGGCGGGTGATACGCAGTATTTT.

This clone rates as medium-sized. This chain links TRBV30 with TRBJ1-6, with 7 bases identical to TRBD1. The CDR3 sequence is 13 residues long. V lost 5 bases and J lost 3; bases outside the gene matches: 1. Looked up from germline, CDR1 is GTSNPN and CDR2 is SVGIG (reference sequence). This CDR3 is CAWGTVYNSPLHF. CDR3 in DNA: TGTGCCTGGGGGACAGTCTATAATTCACCCCTCCACTTT.

The genes are TRBV27 and TRBJ2-7, with D maybe TRBD2 (5 bases). Germline values: CDR1 MNHEY, CDR2 SMNVEV (reference sequence). This CDR3 spans 13 amino acids. Between the trimmed V and J ends, which lost 9 bases and 3 bases, there was a span of 15 bases. CDR3 bases: TGTGCCAGTCGGTCAGGAGGAAGCTACGAGCAGTACTTC. Translating it yields CASRSGGSYEQYF.

The rearrangement joins TRBV6-1 to TRBJ1-5, with TRBD1 as a possible D gene (6 bases). CDR1 MNHNS and CDR2 SASEGT come from the germline V gene. The CDR3 loop spans 14 amino acids. V lost 2 bases to trimming and J lost 2 bases, with 7 bases between them. The CDR3 DNA follows: TGTGCCAGCAGTGAACAGGGGCGCAATCAGCCCCAGCATTTT. Amino acids: CASSEQGRNQPQHF.

V and J are TRBV7-9 and TRBJ1-3; the D gene is possibly TRBD1 (5 bases). Germline values: CDR1 SEHNR, CDR2 FQNEAQ (reference sequence). V shed 6 bases and J shed 2 bases, with 11 bases lying between them. This CDR3 spans 14 amino acids. The CDR3 DNA follows: TGTGCCAGCAGGCCGGGGCTAACTGGAAACACCATATATTTT. This translates into CASRPGLTGNTIYF.

The chain carries TRBV7-2 and TRBJ2-1, with 7 bases fitting TRBD1. The CDR3 length is 16 residues. The J segment lost 6 bases and the V segment lost 5 bases, leaving 13 bases of the junction unmatched. The germline gives CDR1 SGHTA, CDR2 FQGNSA. The CDR3 loop is CASSARTGGLGNEQFF. Here the CDR3 DNA reads TGTGCCAGCAGCGCAAGGACAGGAGGTTTAGGCAATGAGCAGTTCTTC.

The V and J genes are TRBV6-1 and TRBJ1-2; 7 bases are shared with TRBD1. Germline CDR1 MNHNS, CDR2 SASEGT. V gave up 10 bases and J gave up 5 bases; unmatched junction bases: 10. There are 13 residues in the CDR3. CDR3 DNA: TGTGCCACCTGGAGGGGGGACAGTTATGGCTACACCTTC. This encodes CATWRGDSYGYTF.